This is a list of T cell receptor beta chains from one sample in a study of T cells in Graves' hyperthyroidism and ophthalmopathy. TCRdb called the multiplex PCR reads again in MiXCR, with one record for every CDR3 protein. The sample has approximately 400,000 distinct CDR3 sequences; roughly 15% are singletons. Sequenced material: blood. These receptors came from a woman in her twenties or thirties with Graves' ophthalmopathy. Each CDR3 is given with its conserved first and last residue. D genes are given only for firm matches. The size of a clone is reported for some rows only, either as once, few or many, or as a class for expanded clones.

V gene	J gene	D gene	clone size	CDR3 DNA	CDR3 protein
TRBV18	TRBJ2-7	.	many	TGTGCCAGCTCACCACAAGAATACGAGCAGTACTTC	CASSPQEYEQYF
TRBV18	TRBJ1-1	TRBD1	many	TGTGCCAGCTCACCAGCAGGGGGGTCCACTGAAGCTTTCTTT	CASSPAGGSTEAFF
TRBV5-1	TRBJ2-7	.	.	TGCGCCAGTAGGGATACCACAGGGAACTACGAGCAGTACTTC	CASRDTTGNYEQYF
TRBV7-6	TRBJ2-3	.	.	TGTGCCAGCAGCCAACTTAGTACGGCAGATACGCAGTATTTT	CASSQLSTADTQYF
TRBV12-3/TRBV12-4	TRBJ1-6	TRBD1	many	TGTGCCAGCAGAGACCCGGGACAGGGGAGGTCACCCCTCCACTTT	CASRDPGQGRSPLHF
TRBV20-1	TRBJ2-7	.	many	TGCAGTGCTAGATCCCCCGGGGCAGGGGACGAGCAGTACTTC	CSARSPGAGDEQYF
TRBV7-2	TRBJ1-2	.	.	TGTGCCAGCAGCTTAGCGCTGTTACTAGATGGCTACACCTTC	CASSLALLLDGYTF
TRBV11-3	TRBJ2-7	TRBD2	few	TGTGCCAGCAGTCGCGGGGGGGCCGGGTCATACGAGCAGTACTTC	CASSRGGAGSYEQYF
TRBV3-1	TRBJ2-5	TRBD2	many	TGTGCCAGCAGGGTCACTGGACTAGCGGGGAAAGAGACCCAGTACTTC	CASRVTGLAGKETQYF
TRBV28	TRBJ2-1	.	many	TGTGCCAGCAGTCCCGGTTGGGGTTACAATGAGCAGTTCTTC	CASSPGWGYNEQFF
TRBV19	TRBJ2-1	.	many	TGTGCCAGTAGTATTACCATCGGTTCCTACAATGAGCAGTTCTTC	CASSITIGSYNEQFF
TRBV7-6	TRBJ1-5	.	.	TGTGCCAGCAGCCCGGGCCTCTCGGGGTCCAATCAGCCCCAGCATTTT	CASSPGLSGSNQPQHF